This passage covers 6 T cell receptor beta chains from one sample sequenced in a study of T cells in Graves' hyperthyroidism and ophthalmopathy. It was RNA transcripts that yielded the amplified TCR beta CDR3 regions. Using the HTBI primer set, a first-round RT-PCR was run on the TCR CDR3. TCRdb used MiXCR to reprocess the multiplex PCR reads, holding one entry per CDR3 protein. The sample includes about 380,000 distinct CDR3 sequences, about a fifth seen only once; the top ten take about 38%. Sequenced: blood. Every receptor here comes from a man aged 18 to 30 with Graves' ophthalmopathy.

In this sample, this clonotype turned up many times. The chain has TRBV29-1 and TRBJ1-1; D possibly corresponds to TRBD1 (6 bases). V was clipped by 2 bases and J by 3 bases, with 16 bases between them. The CDR3 has 15 residues. Germline CDR1 SQVTM, CDR2 ANQGSEA. CDR3 protein: CSVELSGDPHTEAFF. CDR3 DNA: TGCAGCGTTGAATTATCAGGGGACCCCCACACTGAAGCTTTCTTT.

This clonotype turned up a few times. The chain couples TRBV29-1 to TRBJ2-5, with a weak D call TRBD2 (6 bases). The germline V gene encodes CDR1 SQVTM and CDR2 ANQGSEA. The ends were cut back, 1 base at V and 5 bases at J, with 11 bases in the middle. The CDR3 spans 13 residues. The CDR3 coding sequence is TGCAGCGTTGAAGCCCCTCGGGGGGAGACCCAGTACTTC. It encodes CSVEAPRGETQYF. Drawing the rest from reference TRBV29-1 and TRBJ2-5, the complete variable domain is SAVISQKPSRDICQRGTSLTIQCQVDSQVTMMFWYRQQPGQSLTLIATANQGSEATYESGFVIDKFPISRPNLTFSTLTVSNMSPEDSSIYLCSVEAPRGETQYFGPGTRLLVL.

The genes are TRBV9 and TRBJ1-2; D is perhaps TRBD1 (6 bases). The germline V gene encodes CDR1 SGDLS and CDR2 YYNGEE. The V and J ends lost 0 bases and 3 bases respectively, with 15 bases between them. This CDR3 has 16 residues. CDR3 sequence (DNA): TGTGCCAGCAGCGTAGGAGGCAGGGGTACGGACTATGGCTACACCTTC. Amino acids: CASSVGGRGTDYGYTF.

Only a few counts were recorded for this clonotype. This rearrangement joins TRBV10-3 to TRBJ2-2; D not resolved. The CDR3 runs 14 residues. Per germline, CDR1 ENHRY and CDR2 SYGVKD. Trimming left V 0 bases short and J 1 base short, with 3 bases between. The CDR3 protein is CAISESQNTGELFF. The CDR3 DNA reads TGTGCCATCAGTGAGTCGCAGAACACCGGGGAGCTGTTTTTT.

This clonotype was counted many times. The DNA of the CDR3 is TGTGCCAGCAGAGGGGCAGGCGAGCAGTACTTC. Its protein is CASRGAGEQYF. The V call is TRBV2, the J call TRBJ2-7; D possibly corresponds to TRBD1 (5 bases). The CDR3 loop spans 11 amino acids. Trimming took 6 bases from V and 6 from J, leaving 9 bases between them. Germline CDR1 SNHLY, CDR2 FYNNEI. The variable domain in full, with the rest retrieved from reference TRBV2 and TRBJ2-7, is EPEVTQTPSHQVTQMGQEVILRCVPISNHLYFYWYRQILGQKVEFLVSFYNNEISEKSEIFDDQFSVERPDGSNFTLKIRSTKLEDSAMYFCASRGAGEQYFGPGTRLTVT.

This clonotype was seen many times. The chain joins TRBV27 to TRBJ2-7, with 8 bases identical to TRBD1. V was pared by 4 bases and J by 2 bases, with 4 bases of the junction left unmatched. This CDR3 is built from 14 residues. From germline, CDR1 is MNHEY and CDR2 SMNVEV (reference sequence). The CDR3, as DNA: TGTGCCAGCAGTTACGGGACAGGAACCTACGAGCAGTACTTC. Translation: CASSYGTGTYEQYF.